Listed below are T cell receptor beta chains from one sample, sequenced in a study of PD-L1 blockade in urothelial cancer. Here immunoSEQ multiplex PCR was the method, and the copy in TCRdb shows in-frame clones only, minus some. The table has about 47,000 clones, more than 75% seen once. Sequenced here: PBMCs, sampled around atezolizumab (anti-PD-L1) treatment. The receptors derive from a man aged 50 or older with urothelial cancer. Both conserved end residues are trimmed from each CDR3. Each record gives: J gene, V gene, CDR3 protein.

j_gene: TRBJ2-1; v_gene: TRBV5-5; CDR3aa: ASSFIREREQF
j_gene: TRBJ1-2; v_gene: TRBV30; CDR3aa: AWSSDLGGYT
j_gene: TRBJ1-5; v_gene: TRBV21-1; CDR3aa: ASSKALTDTGNQPQH
j_gene: TRBJ1-3; v_gene: TRBV2; CDR3aa: ASSALGQGNTIY
j_gene: TRBJ1-6; v_gene: TRBV6-5; CDR3aa: ASSSTGLRRNSPLH
j_gene: TRBJ2-1; v_gene: TRBV14; CDR3aa: ASSPGTSGRERIFIGSYNEQF
j_gene: TRBJ1-1; v_gene: TRBV5-1; CDR3aa: ASKQGRTEAF
j_gene: TRBJ2-5; v_gene: TRBV28; CDR3aa: ASSPRTVQVETQY
j_gene: TRBJ2-7; v_gene: TRBV5-5; CDR3aa: ASSPGTSGRYEQY
j_gene: TRBJ2-2; v_gene: TRBV6-4; CDR3aa: ASRPGIAGELF
j_gene: TRBJ2-5; v_gene: TRBV7-9; CDR3aa: ASSLRATSVQETQY
j_gene: TRBJ1-2; v_gene: TRBV7-8; CDR3aa: ASSLVLDRGRCT
j_gene: TRBJ2-5; v_gene: TRBV2; CDR3aa: ASSVKRAGVETQY
j_gene: TRBJ2-3; v_gene: TRBV4-1; CDR3aa: ASSQGGSGGTDTQY
j_gene: TRBJ2-7; v_gene: TRBV5-8; CDR3aa: ASSLEGGKGYEQY
j_gene: TRBJ2-1; v_gene: TRBV29-1; CDR3aa: SAGLAAYNEQF
j_gene: TRBJ2-7; v_gene: TRBV7-9; CDR3aa: ASSSQYEQY
j_gene: TRBJ1-2; v_gene: TRBV5-1; CDR3aa: ASSPSTGATYGYT
j_gene: TRBJ1-1; v_gene: TRBV19; CDR3aa: ASSIVPGTEAF
j_gene: TRBJ2-1; v_gene: TRBV6-4; CDR3aa: ASSDVTSGRRGDEQF
j_gene: TRBJ1-2; v_gene: TRBV27; CDR3aa: ASSLGSRRGGYT
j_gene: TRBJ2-4; v_gene: TRBV30; CDR3aa: AWSHKNIQY
j_gene: TRBJ2-2; v_gene: TRBV7-2; CDR3aa: ASSFGGTNTGELF
j_gene: TRBJ1-3; v_gene: TRBV9; CDR3aa: ASSVGTGGNTIY
j_gene: TRBJ2-4; v_gene: TRBV5-4; CDR3aa: ASSTQGWAKNIQY
j_gene: TRBJ2-7; v_gene: TRBV14; CDR3aa: ASSQRAGEYEQY
j_gene: TRBJ2-1; v_gene: TRBV21-1; CDR3aa: ASSKAGVAGGVYNEQF
j_gene: TRBJ1-2; v_gene: TRBV7-8; CDR3aa: ASSFEFYGYT
j_gene: TRBJ2-4; v_gene: TRBV18; CDR3aa: ASSPDRGGENIQY
j_gene: TRBJ1-4; v_gene: TRBV6-1; CDR3aa: ASSEAIDPGGEKLF
j_gene: TRBJ2-4; v_gene: TRBV11-2; CDR3aa: ASSSSTGRAKNIQY
j_gene: TRBJ1-1; v_gene: TRBV20-1; CDR3aa: SAQQGQQAF
j_gene: TRBJ1-1; v_gene: TRBV6-1; CDR3aa: ASSEARGTGVAF
j_gene: TRBJ1-1; v_gene: TRBV18; CDR3aa: ASSPIARNTEAF
j_gene: TRBJ2-3; v_gene: TRBV12-5; CDR3aa: ASGTTDTQY
j_gene: TRBJ1-2; v_gene: TRBV27; CDR3aa: ASSYRGRDGYT
j_gene: TRBJ1-5; v_gene: TRBV18; CDR3aa: ASSPPTAPNQPQH
j_gene: TRBJ2-7; v_gene: TRBV27; CDR3aa: ASSPFPGQGGYEQY
j_gene: TRBJ1-1; v_gene: TRBV5-4; CDR3aa: ASSLFLGTGGGLVNTEAF
j_gene: TRBJ2-2; v_gene: TRBV5-1; CDR3aa: ASSLGGRQAANTGELF
j_gene: TRBJ2-7; v_gene: TRBV10-3; CDR3aa: AISEPWGAQSYEQY
j_gene: TRBJ1-5; v_gene: TRBV15; CDR3aa: ATSSATGQAQSSNQPQH
j_gene: TRBJ1-3; v_gene: TRBV10-3; CDR3aa: AIMGGPGNTIY
j_gene: TRBJ1-2; v_gene: TRBV9; CDR3aa: ASSIRGGGLNYGYT
j_gene: TRBJ2-3; v_gene: TRBV10-2; CDR3aa: ASSDRTGAADTQY
j_gene: TRBJ2-3; v_gene: TRBV11-3; CDR3aa: ASSLTGPDTQY
j_gene: TRBJ2-2; v_gene: TRBV7-2; CDR3aa: ASSSPGGGDTGELF
j_gene: TRBJ1-3; v_gene: TRBV6-6; CDR3aa: ASRPGGPGNTIY
j_gene: TRBJ1-6; v_gene: TRBV4-1; CDR3aa: ASSQVETGSSPLH
j_gene: TRBJ1-4; v_gene: TRBV7-9; CDR3aa: ASQVTTNEKLF
j_gene: TRBJ1-6; v_gene: TRBV5-4; CDR3aa: ASSFGERNSPLH
j_gene: TRBJ2-3; v_gene: TRBV5-1; CDR3aa: ASSLSLAGIDTQY
j_gene: TRBJ2-3; v_gene: TRBV11-3; CDR3aa: ASSLTGGQADTQY
j_gene: TRBJ1-2; v_gene: TRBV11-2; CDR3aa: ASSIGRFGDGYT
j_gene: TRBJ2-5; v_gene: TRBV7-7; CDR3aa: ASSLADSPSQY
j_gene: TRBJ1-1; v_gene: TRBV6-5; CDR3aa: ASKERQGNTEAF
j_gene: TRBJ2-1; v_gene: TRBV15; CDR3aa: ATSRAQTGSRDNEQF
j_gene: TRBJ1-3; v_gene: TRBV7-7; CDR3aa: ASSLAADSGNTIY
j_gene: TRBJ2-7; v_gene: TRBV6-1; CDR3aa: AGRSTASYEQY
j_gene: TRBJ2-1; v_gene: TRBV11-2; CDR3aa: ASSLDRGTFPF